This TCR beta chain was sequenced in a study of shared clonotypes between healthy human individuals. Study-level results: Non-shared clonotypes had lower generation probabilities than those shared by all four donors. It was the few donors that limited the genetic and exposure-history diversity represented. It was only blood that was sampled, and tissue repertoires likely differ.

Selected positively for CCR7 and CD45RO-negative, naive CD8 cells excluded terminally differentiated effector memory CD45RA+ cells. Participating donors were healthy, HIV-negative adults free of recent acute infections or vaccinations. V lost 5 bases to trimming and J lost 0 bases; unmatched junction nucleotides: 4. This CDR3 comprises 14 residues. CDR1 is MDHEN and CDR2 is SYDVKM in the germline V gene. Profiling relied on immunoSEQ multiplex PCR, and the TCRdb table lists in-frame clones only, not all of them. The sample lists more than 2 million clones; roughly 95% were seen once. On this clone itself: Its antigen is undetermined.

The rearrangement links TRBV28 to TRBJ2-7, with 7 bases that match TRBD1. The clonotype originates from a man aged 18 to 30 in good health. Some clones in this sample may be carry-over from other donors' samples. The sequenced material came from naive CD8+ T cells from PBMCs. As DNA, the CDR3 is TGTGCCAGCAGTCCAGGGGGACACTCCTACGAGCAGTACTTC. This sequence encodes CASSPGGHSYEQYF.